This T cell receptor beta chain was sequenced during a study of T cells in Graves' hyperthyroidism and ophthalmopathy. Comment on this clonotype: As yet, its antigen is unknown.

Points from the study as a whole: Before onset, ophthalmopathy was predicted by the model a median roughly 6.8 months earlier.

CDR3 size: 11 residues. The germline CDR1 and CDR2 sequences are SQVTM and ANQGSEA. Deletions cut 4 bases from V and 7 bases from J, with 11 bases between. Amplification targeted TCR beta CDR3 regions from RNA transcripts. The HTBI primer set drove a first-round RT-PCR of the TCR CDR3. MiXCR, run by TCRdb on the multiplex PCR reads, gives a single entry per CDR3 protein. The sample holds more than 500,000 distinct CDR3 sequences, 15% to 20% seen once. V and J are TRBV29-1 and TRBJ2-7, with a weak D call TRBD1 (5 bases). The clonotype comes from a woman aged 30 to 39 with Graves' ophthalmopathy. The sample consisted of blood. CDR3 protein: CSVVQGPEQYF. The CDR3 nucleotides are TGCAGCGTTGTGCAGGGCCCGGAGCAGTACTTC.